This passage covers 26 T cell receptor beta chains from one sample sequenced in a study of T cells in Graves' hyperthyroidism and ophthalmopathy. RNA transcripts were the template for amplifying TCR beta CDR3 regions. The HTBI set primed first-round TCR CDR3 RT-PCR. TCRdb recomputed calls from the multiplex PCR reads with MiXCR, one row per CDR3 protein. The table includes approximately 870,000 distinct CDR3 sequences, 35% to 40% detected once. Sequenced input: blood. The receptors stem from a man aged 18 to 30 with Graves' hyperthyroidism.

The chain combines TRBV29-1 with TRBJ2-5, with TRBD2 as a possible D gene (6 bases). The CDR3 has 13 amino acids. Trimming left V 7 bases short and J 3 bases short, with 15 bases between. Germline lookup yields CDR1 SQVTM and CDR2 ANQGSEA. CDR3 DNA: TGCAGCGCTTCTAGGAGGGTAGAAGAGACCCAGTACTTC. It yields the protein CSASRRVEETQYF.

The rearrangement links TRBV19 to TRBJ1-2; 9 nucleotides line up with TRBD1. Germline V CDR1 and CDR2: LNHDA, SQIVND (reference sequence). This CDR3 comprises 14 residues. J was trimmed by 5 bases and V by 6 bases; bases with no gene match: 7. The CDR3 DNA reads TGTGCCAGTAGATACGGGACAGGGAGTTATGGCTACACCTTC. Residues: CASRYGTGSYGYTF.

This clonotype was seen at least ten times. This chain links TRBV29-1 with TRBJ2-7; D is unresolved. Germline V lookup: CDR1 SQVTM, CDR2 ANQGSEA. The CDR3 totals 13 residues. V was pared by 6 bases and J by 0 bases, with 12 bases between. CDR3 DNA: TGCAGCGTAAAGGCGGCAAACTCCTACGAGCAGTACTTC. This codes for CSVKAANSYEQYF.

V is TRBV5-4 and J is TRBJ2-2, with D perhaps matching TRBD1 or TRBD2 (5 bases each). Germline V gene sequence: CDR1 SGHNT, CDR2 YYREEE (reference sequence). The ends were cut back, 4 bases at V and 3 bases at J, with 16 bases in the middle. The CDR3 consists of 16 residues. CDR3 region: CASSRYLGVDTGELFF. In DNA form, the CDR3 reads TGTGCCAGCAGCCGCTATTTGGGGGTGGACACCGGGGAGCTGTTTTTT. The whole variable domain, filled in from reference TRBV5-4 and TRBJ2-2, reads ETGVTQSPTHLIKTRGQQVTLRCSSQSGHNTVSWYQQALGQGPQFIFQYYREEENGRGNFPPRFSGLQFPNYSSELNVNALELDDSALYLCASSRYLGVDTGELFFGEGSRLTVL.

The chain is built from TRBV25-1 and TRBJ1-4; tentative D call: TRBD1 (6 bases). CDR1 and CDR2 from the germline V gene are MGHDK and SYGVNS. The V gene lost 8 bases and the J gene lost 7 bases, with 14 bases spanning the gap. The CDR3 sequence is 13 residues long. CDR3 coding DNA: TGTGCCAGCCGGACAGAGCCTCTTGAAAAACTGTTTTTT. This codes for CASRTEPLEKLFF.

This clonotype was observed a handful of times. The chain employs TRBV6-5 and TRBJ1-4; D may be TRBD1 (5 bases). Trimming took 2 bases from V and 2 from J, leaving 9 bases between them. The CDR3 is 15 amino acids. Looked up from germline, CDR1 is MNHEY and CDR2 is SVGAGI. In nucleotides, the CDR3 is TGTGCCAGCAGTTACACTTCAGGGACTAATGAAAAACTGTTTTTT. Encoded protein: CASSYTSGTNEKLFF.

The rearrangement links TRBV19 to TRBJ1-2, with D possibly TRBD1 on 6 matching bases. The germline V and J ends were trimmed by 5 bases and 8 bases, with 21 bases remaining between them. Germline CDR1 and CDR2: LNHDA and SQIVND (reference sequence). The CDR3 is made up of 15 amino acids. The CDR3 reads CASSPTLTGTWGYTF. CDR3 sequence (DNA): TGTGCCAGTAGTCCAACCCTCACAGGGACTTGGGGCTACACCTTC.

This clonotype was seen at least ten times. The V call is TRBV20-1, the J call TRBJ2-7; TRBD1 might be the D (6 bases). Per germline, CDR1 DFQATT and CDR2 SNEGSKA (reference sequence). The CDR3 spans 12 residues. The V and J ends lost 5 bases and 4 bases respectively, with 12 bases between them. The CDR3 DNA reads as TGCAGTGCTTCCGGGACACGGTACGAGCAGTACTTC. Translated: CSASGTRYEQYF.

This clonotype was seen ten or more times. The chain joins TRBV7-9 to TRBJ1-5; no definite D call. This CDR3 has 13 amino acids. Germline CDR1 is SEHNR and CDR2 is FQNEAQ (reference sequence). V lost 5 bases and J 5 bases, leaving 10 bases between the germline ends. CDR3 coding DNA: TGTGCCAGCAGCAAAAGGGTGGATCAGCCCCAGCATTTT. Translating it yields CASSKRVDQPQHF.

This clonotype was observed a handful of times. The genes are TRBV5-4 and TRBJ1-2; 8 bases are shared with TRBD1. V shed 2 bases and J 4 bases; nucleotides not matched to a gene: 7. CDR3 length: 15 residues. Germline V gene data show CDR1 as SGHNT and CDR2 as YYREEE (reference sequence). CDR3: CASSFRTGFLYGYTF. The CDR3 region has the DNA TGTGCCAGCAGCTTCAGGACAGGGTTTCTCTATGGCTACACCTTC.

This sequence joins TRBV6-1 and TRBJ2-5; D is unresolved. The CDR3 sequence is 11 residues long. Germline lookup yields CDR1 MNHNS and CDR2 SASEGT. V lost 8 bases, J lost 5 bases, and 9 bases lay in between. In DNA form, the CDR3 reads TGTGCCAGCCATACTGGGGAGACCCAGTACTTC. This encodes CASHTGETQYF.

The rearrangement uses TRBV7-8 and TRBJ1-2; TRBD1 agrees at 7 bases. CDR1 is SGHVS and CDR2 is FQNEAQ in the germline V gene. The CDR3 length is 15 residues. The trim removed 5 bases at V and 5 bases at J, leaving 11 bases unmatched. The CDR3 region is CASSRIGGQTYGYTF. The CDR3 bases are TGTGCCAGCAGCCGCATAGGGGGACAGACTTATGGCTACACCTTC. Variable domain in full (rest from reference TRBV7-8 and TRBJ1-2): GAGVSQSPRYKVAKRGQDVALRCDPISGHVSLFWYQQALGQGPEFLTYFQNEAQLDKSGLPSDRFFAERPEGSVSTLKIQRTQQEDSAVYLCASSRIGGQTYGYTFGSGTRLTVV.

There are a few counts of this clonotype. CDR3 DNA: TGTGCCAGCAGGAACCCACGTCTAGGCTACACCTTC. This gives the protein CASRNPRLGYTF. The chain is built from TRBV2 and TRBJ1-2, with D unresolved. Trimming pared 6 bases from V and 8 bases from J, leaving 13 bases between. In germline, CDR1 is SNHLY, CDR2 FYNNEI. This CDR3 is built from 12 residues.

V is TRBV6-1 and J is TRBJ1-6; TRBD1 matches 9 bases. The CDR3 covers 14 residues. The germline gives CDR1 MNHNS, CDR2 SASEGT. V was pared by 3 bases and J by 9 bases, with 3 bases of the junction left unmatched. CDR3 sequence: CASSERTGASPLHF. The CDR3 DNA follows: TGTGCCAGCAGTGAGAGGACAGGGGCTTCACCCCTCCACTTT.

This clonotype has only a few counts. This rearrangement joins TRBV19 to TRBJ1-3; 8 bases map to TRBD1. This CDR3 comprises 16 residues. J gave up 0 bases and V 5 bases, and 6 bases lay outside the gene matches. Germline lookup yields CDR1 LNHDA and CDR2 SQIVND (reference sequence). The CDR3 loop reads CASSVGQASSGNTIYF. The CDR3, as DNA: TGTGCCAGTAGTGTGGGACAGGCCAGCTCTGGAAACACCATATATTTT.

Concerning this clonotype: A clone one base away is much larger, so this may be a read error. This sequence joins TRBV19 and TRBJ2-7; 9 bases align to TRBD1. Germline-derived CDR1 and CDR2 are LNHDA and SQIVND (reference sequence). CDR3 length: 13 residues. CDR3 region: CASTPGQGYGQYF. The CDR3, as DNA: TGTGCCAGTACCCCGGGACAGGGATACGGGCAGTACTTC. The entire variable domain, with the rest obtained from reference TRBV19 and TRBJ2-7, is as follows: DGGITQSPKYLFRKEGQNVTLSCEQNLNHDAMYWYRQDPGQGLRLIYYSQIVNDFQKGDIAEGYSVSREKKESFPLTVTSAQKNPTAFYLCASTPGQGYGQYFGPGTRLTVT.

In its sample, this clonotype was seen many times. The chain carries TRBV19 and TRBJ1-1; weak D call: TRBD1 (6 bases). V was trimmed by 6 bases and J by 6 bases, leaving 8 bases between them. Germline V gene lookup returns CDR1 LNHDA and CDR2 SQIVND (reference sequence). The CDR3 covers 11 residues. The CDR3 DNA follows: TGTGCCAGTAGGGAGGGGGCTGAAGCTTTCTTT. Translating it yields CASREGAEAFF.

About this clonotype itself: One base away lies a much larger clone, so this may be a sequencing read error. The J gene is TRBJ1-2, the V gene TRBV7-3; no reliable D call. V was cut by 5 bases and J by 2 bases, with 9 bases left in between. Germline lookup yields CDR1 SGHTA and CDR2 FQGTGA. The CDR3 runs 13 residues. Here the CDR3 DNA reads TGTGCCAGCAGCGCCCGGGAAAACTATGGCTACACCTTC. It is translated as CASSARENYGYTF.

The chain joins TRBV2 to TRBJ2-5; D is perhaps TRBD1 (5 bases). CDR3 size: 13 residues. The germline V gene has CDR1 SNHLY and CDR2 FYNNEI. The ends were cut back, 8 bases at V and 1 base at J, with 11 bases in the middle. The CDR3 DNA follows: TGTGCCAGCGGCAAGGGGCCCCAAGAGACCCAGTACTTC. Its protein product is CASGKGPQETQYF.

The genes are TRBV29-1 and TRBJ1-1; 7 nucleotides line up with TRBD1. Germline V CDR1 and CDR2: SQVTM, ANQGSEA. The CDR3 runs 14 residues. The V and J ends lost 4 bases and 4 bases, in that order; junction bases with no gene match: 9. Here the CDR3 DNA reads TGCAGCGTTGGACAGGGCGGTCTAGGCACTGAAGCTTTCTTT. Protein product: CSVGQGGLGTEAFF.

For this clonotype: It may be a read error: a sequence one base away is much more abundant. V gene TRBV20-1 combines with J gene TRBJ2-5, with D perhaps matching TRBD2 (5 bases). CDR1 is DFQATT and CDR2 is SNEGSKA in the germline V gene (reference sequence). The CDR3 runs 14 residues. Here the CDR3 reads CSARVSSPLETRYF. The CDR3 DNA follows: TGCAGTGCTAGGGTGTCTAGCCCTTTGGAGACCCGGTACTTC.

This clonotype was detected many times. The rearrangement joins TRBV2 to TRBJ2-7; a possible D gene is TRBD1 (5 bases). Germline-derived CDR1 and CDR2 are SNHLY and FYNNEI. This CDR3 comprises 12 residues. Trimming shortened V by 11 bases and J by 3 bases, and 14 bases separated the two germline ends. CDR3 sequence: CAGQTVFYEQYF. The CDR3 nucleotides read TGTGCCGGCCAGACAGTATTCTACGAGCAGTACTTC.

The chain links TRBV25-1 to TRBJ2-3, with 9 bases lining up with TRBD2. This CDR3 comprises 18 residues. Trimming cost V 8 bases and J 2 bases; bases outside gene matches: 17. The germline V gene has CDR1 MGHDK and CDR2 SYGVNS. The CDR3 DNA reads as TGTGCCAGCGCCGTGGGCCTGCTAGCGGGGCCGCTCACAGATACGCAGTATTTT. Translation: CASAVGLLAGPLTDTQYF.

In this sample, this clonotype turned up many times. The rearrangement joins TRBV15 to TRBJ2-7, with D perhaps matching TRBD1 (5 bases). The V end lost 5 bases, the J end lost 2 bases, and 16 bases lay between the germline ends. The germline V gene encodes CDR1 LNHNV and CDR2 YYDKDF (reference sequence). The CDR3 is 15 residues long. CDR3 in DNA: TGTGCCACCAGCTGGCCCGAGGTAGGGGCCTACGAGCAGTACTTC. Amino acid sequence: CATSWPEVGAYEQYF.

V gene TRBV4-3 combines with J gene TRBJ2-7, with 11 nucleotides matching TRBD2. Germline CDR1 is LGHNA and CDR2 is YSLEER. The CDR3 is 14 residues long. With 5 bases clipped from V and 6 bases from J, the junction kept 6 bases outside the gene matches. The CDR3 spells CASSLLAGGLEQYF. CDR3 DNA sequence: TGCGCCAGCAGCTTATTAGCGGGAGGGCTCGAGCAGTACTTC.

The genes are TRBV5-1 and TRBJ1-1; weak D call: TRBD1 (5 bases). Trimming left V 4 bases short and J 4 bases short, with 17 bases between. The CDR3 extends over 15 amino acids. CDR1 SGHRS and CDR2 YFSETQ come from the germline V gene. CDR3 region: CASSLLGEGVTEAFF. The CDR3 DNA reads as TGCGCCAGCAGCCTGCTGGGGGAAGGCGTCACTGAAGCTTTCTTT.